This TCR beta chain was retrieved from a study of T-cell memory formation after mild COVID-19 (dated by TCRdb to the early 2020s). For the study in its entirety: TCR sequence clusters from the two donors were largely donor specific. In a couple of donors, T-cell clones that expanded and contracted after mild COVID-19 were followed by sequencing TCRalpha and TCRbeta repertoires longitudinally. The cohort comprised two young, previously healthy adult volunteers, one female and one male.

Instrument used: Illumina NovaSeq 6000. Using 5'RACE with constant-segment primers, TCRalpha and TCRbeta cDNA libraries were constructed, with sample barcodes and unique molecular identifiers added in the process. RNA was extracted from every sample with Trizol reagent. The libraries were amplified in two PCR steps, and the second step added a second sample barcode and Illumina TruSeq adapters. Libraries were sequenced on an Illumina NovaSeq with 2 x 150 bp paired-end reads. Regarding the original processing steps: With migec v1.2.7, reads were demultiplexed and then collapsed into UMI-guided consensus sequences. Using mixcr v2.1.11, UMI consensuses were aligned to TRA and TRB V and J templates and then assembled into clonotypes. A clonotype was counted as expanded or contracted only if both edgeR and NoisET called the change significant, with noise models trained on biological replicates. For edgeR calls, the thresholds were a false discovery rate-adjusted p below 0.01 and a log2 fold-change of 1. As an exploratory analysis of dynamics, PCA with hierarchical clustering was applied to max-normalized trajectories of the 1000 most abundant clonotypes. Separately sequenced CD4+ and CD8+ repertoires were used to assign a CD4 or CD8 phenotype to each responding clone. In TCRdb, the public reads were trimmed at Q25 with fastp and aligned with MiXCR, with productive beta chains retained. Duplicate CDR3 protein sequences are folded into a single record with the most common DNA and genes. TCRdb's processing, not the authors' own work, is the source of the V and J calls. The sample has about 190,000 distinct CDR3 sequences on record, 15% to 20% of them singletons. The biggest ten clones account for roughly 2.6% of the sample.

PBMCs were isolated by Ficoll-Paque density gradient centrifugation. What the research found in general, with its limitations: From day 15 to 85, contracting clones showed balanced CD4/CD8 phenotypes, whereas a second wave of clones that expanded from day 15 to 37 leaned towards CD4+. Some responding clones were detected in pre-infection memory, suggesting pre-existing cross-reactive memory T cells joined the SARS-CoV-2 response. Only a couple of mild cases were covered in the study, and larger cohorts including severe cases with pre-infection samples were considered necessary. SARS-CoV-2 specificity was not confirmed for the second-wave clones peaking on day 37. Contracting CD4+ clones were found mainly in CM and EM memory subsets, while CD8+ clones were enriched in EMRA.

Counted from cysteine to phenylalanine, this CDR3 has 15 amino acids. The kept DNA is CDR3 alone, 45 bases in frame from the first base. V and J are truncated by 1 base and 6 bases respectively, leaving an intervening sequence of 14 bases. As encoded in the germline V gene, CDR1 is KGHDR while CDR2 is SFDVKD. This clonotype was seen more than once but under ten times. The antigen it binds to is not known. The record has no base qualities; no much larger clone is one base away. The TCR was taken from an adult woman who had mild COVID-19 (a few samples of this study predate the infection). The sample titles of this study are shuffled in the database, so cell type and time point are left out; the donor was told from shared clones. The chain uses TRBV24-1 and TRBJ2-5; TRBD1 might be the D gene, on 5 matching bases. What was sequenced was PBMCs or a T cell subset sorted from them (not recorded which). The nucleotide sequence is given as TGTGCCACCAGTGATTTTGGCCAGGGTGGTAAGACCCAGTACTTC. Protein translation: CATSDFGQGGKTQYF.